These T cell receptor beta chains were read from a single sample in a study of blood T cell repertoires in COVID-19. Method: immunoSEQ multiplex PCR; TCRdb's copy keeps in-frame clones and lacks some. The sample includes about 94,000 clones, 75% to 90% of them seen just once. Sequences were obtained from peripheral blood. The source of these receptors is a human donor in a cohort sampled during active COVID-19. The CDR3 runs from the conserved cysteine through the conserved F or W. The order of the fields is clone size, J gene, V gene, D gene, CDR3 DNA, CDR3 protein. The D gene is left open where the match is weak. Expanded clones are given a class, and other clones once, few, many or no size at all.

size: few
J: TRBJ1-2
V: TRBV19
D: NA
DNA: TGTGCCAGTGCCGCCGGTTATGGCTACACCTTC
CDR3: CASAAGYGYTF

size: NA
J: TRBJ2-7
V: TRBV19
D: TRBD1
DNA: TGTGCCAGTAGTAGGGGAGACAGGGGCTACGAGCAGTACTTC
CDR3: CASSRGDRGYEQYF

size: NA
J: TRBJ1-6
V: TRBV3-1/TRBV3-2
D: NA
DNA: TGTGCCAGCAGCCAAGTAACCGGGAACGGCAATTCACCCCTCCACTTT
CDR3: CASSQVTGNGNSPLHF

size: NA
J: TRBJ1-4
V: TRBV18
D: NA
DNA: TGTGCCAGCTCACCAAATTACCTCGTCACAGAAAAACTGTTTTTT
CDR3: CASSPNYLVTEKLFF

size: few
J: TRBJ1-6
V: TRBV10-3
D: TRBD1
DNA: TGTGCCATCAGCAGGGACAGCCTTCCTCCGTACAATTCACCCCTCCACTTT
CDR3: CAISRDSLPPYNSPLHF

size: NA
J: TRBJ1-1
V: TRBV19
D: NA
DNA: TGTGCCAGTAGTATTCGGACAGCCCGCGGGAGCACTGAAGCTTTCTTT
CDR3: CASSIRTARGSTEAFF

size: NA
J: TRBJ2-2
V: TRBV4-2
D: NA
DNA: TGTGCCAGCAGCCAAGTGGCAGGGATCACCGGGGAGCTGTTTTTT
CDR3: CASSQVAGITGELFF

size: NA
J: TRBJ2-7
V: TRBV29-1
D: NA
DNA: TGCAGCGTTGAATTCCGAGCGGGCTACGAGCAGTACTTC
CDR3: CSVEFRAGYEQYF

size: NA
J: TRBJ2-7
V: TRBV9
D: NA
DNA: TGTGCCAGCAGCGTATCGGGTTCTGAGCAGTACTTC
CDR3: CASSVSGSEQYF

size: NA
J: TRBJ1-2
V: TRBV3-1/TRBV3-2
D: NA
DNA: TGTGCCAGCAGCATCCAGGGGTTCTATGGCTACACCTTC
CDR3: CASSIQGFYGYTF

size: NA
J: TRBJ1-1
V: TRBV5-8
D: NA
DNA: TGTGCCAGCAGCTTAGGGGCAACGGTGAACACTGAAGCTTTCTTT
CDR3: CASSLGATVNTEAFF

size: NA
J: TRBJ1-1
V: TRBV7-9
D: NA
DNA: TGTGCCAGCAGCTTAGACGGGTTGGGCACTGAAGCTTTCTTT
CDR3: CASSLDGLGTEAFF